Shown below are 2 T cell receptor beta chains from a single sample sequenced in a study of T cells after posttransplantation cyclophosphamide. This table comes from immunoSEQ multiplex PCR, and its TCRdb copy is limited to in-frame clones, with some not included. The sample has roughly 49,000 clones, approximately 86% seen once. The sample taken for sequencing was PBMCs. The receptors come from a man aged 25 to 40 with a blood cancer, CMV-positive, and with a related stem cell donor.

The rearrangement links TRBV27 to TRBJ2-7; 8 bases fit TRBD1. Trimming at V came to 9 bases and at J to 3 bases, leaving 10 bases not matched to a gene. CDR1 is MNHEY, CDR2 SMNVEV, per germline (reference sequence). The CDR3 consists of 14 residues. The CDR3, as DNA: TGTGCCAGTAGGCAGGACAGGGAGCGCTACGAGCAGTACTTC. Protein sequence: CASRQDRERYEQYF.

This chain uses TRBV9 with TRBJ2-7; possibly TRBD2 for D (5 bases). Trimming cost V 4 bases and J 4 bases, with 18 bases left between them. The V gene's germline CDR1 is SGDLS and CDR2 YYNGEE. CDR3 length: 15 amino acids. The chain's CDR3 is CASSLGGLRGYEQYF. The CDR3 DNA reads as TGTGCCAGCAGCCTCGGCGGTCTCCGGGGTTACGAGCAGTACTTC. Full variable domain (remainder filled in from reference TRBV9 and TRBJ2-7): DSGVTQTPKHLITATGQRVTLRCSPRSGDLSVYWYQQSLDQGLQFLIQYYNGEERAKGNILERFSAQQFPDLHSELNLSSLELGDSALYFCASSLGGLRGYEQYFGPGTRLTVT.